The source of this T cell receptor beta chain is a study of blood T cell repertoires in COVID-19. On the study more broadly: Material from acute and convalescent COVID-19 was sourced from the United States, Italy and Spain. From T cells, B-cell-depleted T cells, or PBMCs came the material, which was cDNA or gDNA.

The CDR3 consists of 16 residues. The V and J ends lost 11 bases and 2 bases, in that order; junction bases with no gene match: 14. The germline V gene has CDR1 LNHDA and CDR2 SQIVND (reference sequence). Original processing notes: Amplification with reference gene primers provided the estimates of nucleated cell counts. Clones were read by immunoSEQ multiplex PCR, and TCRdb kept only the in-frame ones, dropping some. V, J and clone size are taken as reported in that table, and D and trimming were inferred from the DNA itself. The table shows 200,000 to 250,000 clones, with approximately 82% occurring only once.

This chain connects TRBV19 to TRBJ2-1, with 8 positions matching TRBD1. Sequenced material: peripheral blood. The origin of this receptor is a man aged 50-60 years with active or convalescent COVID-19. This CDR3 is CASNPRGLITYNEQFF. The CDR3 DNA reads TGTGCCTCAAACCCCAGGGGGCTAATCACCTACAATGAGCAGTTCTTC.